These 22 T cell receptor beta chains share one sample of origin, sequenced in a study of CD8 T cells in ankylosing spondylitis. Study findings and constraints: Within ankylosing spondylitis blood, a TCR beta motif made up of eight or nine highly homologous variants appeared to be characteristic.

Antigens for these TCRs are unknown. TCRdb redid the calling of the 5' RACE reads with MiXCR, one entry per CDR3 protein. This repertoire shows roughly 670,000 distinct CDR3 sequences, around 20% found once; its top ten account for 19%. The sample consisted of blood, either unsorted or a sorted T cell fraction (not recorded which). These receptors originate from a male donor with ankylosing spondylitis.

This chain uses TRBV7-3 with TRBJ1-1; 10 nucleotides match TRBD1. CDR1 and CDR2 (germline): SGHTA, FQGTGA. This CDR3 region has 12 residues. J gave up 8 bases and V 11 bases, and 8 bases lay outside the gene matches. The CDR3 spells CADGGTGVEAFF. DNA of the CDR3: TGTGCCGACGGCGGGACAGGGGTGGAAGCTTTCTTT.

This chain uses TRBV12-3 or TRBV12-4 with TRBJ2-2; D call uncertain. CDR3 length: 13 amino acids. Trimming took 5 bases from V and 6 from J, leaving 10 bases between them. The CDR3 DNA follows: TGTGCCAGCAGTCCGACTTGGTCCGGGGAGCTGTTTTTT. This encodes CASSPTWSGELFF.

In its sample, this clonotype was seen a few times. CDR3 sequence: CASSFRGSGYTF. The CDR3 DNA sequence: TGTGCCAGCAGTTTCAGGGGCAGTGGCTACACCTTC. V and J are TRBV6-2 or TRBV6-3 and TRBJ1-2; D might be TRBD1 (6 bases). Germline V lookup: CDR1 MNHEY, CDR2 SVGEGT. The CDR3 consists of 12 residues. The V end was cut by 4 bases, the J end by 7 bases, with 10 bases between.

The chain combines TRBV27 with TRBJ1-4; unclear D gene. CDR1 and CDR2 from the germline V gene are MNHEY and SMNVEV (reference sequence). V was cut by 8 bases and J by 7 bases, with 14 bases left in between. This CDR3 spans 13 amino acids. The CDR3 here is CASGGPGREKLFF. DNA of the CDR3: TGTGCCAGCGGTGGTCCTGGGCGTGAAAAACTGTTTTTT.

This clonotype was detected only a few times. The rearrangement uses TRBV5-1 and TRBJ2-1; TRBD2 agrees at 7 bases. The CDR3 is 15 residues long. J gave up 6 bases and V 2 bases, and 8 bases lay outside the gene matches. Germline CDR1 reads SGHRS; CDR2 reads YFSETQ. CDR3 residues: CASSFGSGGVNEQFF. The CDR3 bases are TGCGCCAGCAGCTTTGGTTCGGGAGGAGTCAATGAGCAGTTCTTC.

The CDR3 DNA is TGTGCCAGCAGTCCCCGGCTTACGGACCGCGGGACTAGCGGGTATAAGCAGTACTTC. This encodes CASSPRLTDRGTSGYKQYF. The V and J genes are TRBV27 and TRBJ2-7, with 12 bases matching TRBD2. V gave up 5 bases and J gave up 8 bases; unmatched junction bases: 22. The germline V gene encodes CDR1 MNHEY and CDR2 SMNVEV (reference sequence). The CDR3 spans 19 residues.

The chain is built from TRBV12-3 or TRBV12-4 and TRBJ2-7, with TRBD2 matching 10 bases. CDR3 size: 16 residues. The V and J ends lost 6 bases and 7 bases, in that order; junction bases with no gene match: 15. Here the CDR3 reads CASSLTASGSSREQYF. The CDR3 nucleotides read TGTGCCAGCAGCCTGACAGCTAGCGGGAGTAGTAGGGAGCAGTACTTC.

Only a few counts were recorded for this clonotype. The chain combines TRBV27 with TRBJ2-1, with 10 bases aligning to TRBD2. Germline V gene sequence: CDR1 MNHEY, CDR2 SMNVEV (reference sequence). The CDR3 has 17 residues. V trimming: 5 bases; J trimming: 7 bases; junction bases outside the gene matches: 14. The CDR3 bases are TGTGCCAGCAGTCAGCTCCTAAGCGGGGGGGCAGTTAATGAGCAGTTCTTC. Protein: CASSQLLSGGAVNEQFF.

The CDR3 bases are TGTGCCAGCACTTCGACCACTAACTATGGCTACACCTTC. Translating gives CASTSTTNYGYTF. This sequence joins TRBV12-3 or TRBV12-4 and TRBJ1-2, with D unresolved. The CDR3 runs 13 residues. Trimming removed 7 bases from V and 0 bases from J, with 9 bases in between.

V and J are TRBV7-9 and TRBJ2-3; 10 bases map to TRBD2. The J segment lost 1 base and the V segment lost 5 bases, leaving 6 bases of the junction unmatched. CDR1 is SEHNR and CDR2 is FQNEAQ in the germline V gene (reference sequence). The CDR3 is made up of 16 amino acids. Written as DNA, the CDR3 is TGTGCCAGCAGCCCAAACAGCGGGGGGGGCACAGATACGCAGTATTTT. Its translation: CASSPNSGGGTDTQYF. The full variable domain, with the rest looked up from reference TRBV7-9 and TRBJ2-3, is DTGVSQNPRHKITKRGQNVTFRCDPISEHNRLYWYRQTLGQGPEFLTYFQNEAQLEKSRLLSDRFSAERPKGSFSTLEIQRTEQGDSAMYLCASSPNSGGGTDTQYFGPGTRLTVL.

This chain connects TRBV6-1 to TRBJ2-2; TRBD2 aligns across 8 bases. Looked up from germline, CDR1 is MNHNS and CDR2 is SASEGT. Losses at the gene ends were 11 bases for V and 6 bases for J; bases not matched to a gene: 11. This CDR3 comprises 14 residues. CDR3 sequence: CAAGLAGKAGELFF. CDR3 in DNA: TGTGCCGCTGGGCTAGCGGGTAAAGCCGGGGAGCTGTTTTTT.

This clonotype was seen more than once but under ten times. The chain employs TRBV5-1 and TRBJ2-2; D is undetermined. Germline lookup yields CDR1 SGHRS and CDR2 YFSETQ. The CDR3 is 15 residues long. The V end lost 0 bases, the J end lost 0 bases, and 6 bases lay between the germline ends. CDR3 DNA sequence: TGCGCCAGCAGCTTGGTCGAAGCGAACACCGGGGAGCTGTTTTTT. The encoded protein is CASSLVEANTGELFF.

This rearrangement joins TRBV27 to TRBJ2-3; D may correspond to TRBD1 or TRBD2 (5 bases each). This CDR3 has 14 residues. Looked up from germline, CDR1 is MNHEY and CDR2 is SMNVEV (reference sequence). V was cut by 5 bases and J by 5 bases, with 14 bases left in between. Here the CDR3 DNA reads TGTGCCAGCAGTCTTGACAGTGGAGGAGATACGCAGTATTTT. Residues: CASSLDSGGDTQYF.

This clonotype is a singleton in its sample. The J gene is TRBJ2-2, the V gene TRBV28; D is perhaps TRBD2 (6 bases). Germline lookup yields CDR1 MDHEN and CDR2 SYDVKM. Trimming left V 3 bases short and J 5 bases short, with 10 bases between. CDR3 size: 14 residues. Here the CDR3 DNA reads TGTGCCAGCAGTTTCCATGGGACTACCGGGGAGCTGTTTTTT. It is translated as CASSFHGTTGELFF. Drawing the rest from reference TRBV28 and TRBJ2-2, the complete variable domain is DVKVTQSSRYLVKRTGEKVFLECVQDMDHENMFWYRQDPGLGLRLIYFSYDVKMKEKGDIPEGYSVSREKKERFSLILESASTNQTSMYLCASSFHGTTGELFFGEGSRLTVL.

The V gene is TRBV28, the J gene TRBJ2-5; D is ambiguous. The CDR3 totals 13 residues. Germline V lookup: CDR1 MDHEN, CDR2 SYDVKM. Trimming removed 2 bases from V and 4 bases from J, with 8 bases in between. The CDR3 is CASSLRAPETQYF. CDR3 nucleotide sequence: TGTGCCAGCAGTTTAAGGGCTCCAGAGACCCAGTACTTC.

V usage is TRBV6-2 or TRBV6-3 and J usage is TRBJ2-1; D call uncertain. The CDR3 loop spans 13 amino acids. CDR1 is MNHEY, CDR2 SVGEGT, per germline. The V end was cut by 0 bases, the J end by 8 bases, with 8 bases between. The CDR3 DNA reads TGTGCCAGCAGTTACTCTGGTCTTGATGAGCAGTTCTTC. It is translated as CASSYSGLDEQFF.

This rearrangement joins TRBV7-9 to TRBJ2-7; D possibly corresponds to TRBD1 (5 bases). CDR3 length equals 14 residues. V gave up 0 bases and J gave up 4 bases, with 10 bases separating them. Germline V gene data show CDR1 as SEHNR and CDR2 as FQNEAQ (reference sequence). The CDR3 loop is CASSLAQGWYEQYF. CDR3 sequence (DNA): TGTGCCAGCAGCTTAGCCCAGGGTTGGTACGAGCAGTACTTC.

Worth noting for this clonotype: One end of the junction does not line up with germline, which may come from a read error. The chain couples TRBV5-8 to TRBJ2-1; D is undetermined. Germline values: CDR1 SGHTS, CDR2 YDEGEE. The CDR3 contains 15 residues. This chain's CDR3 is CASRLAWLEVNEQFF. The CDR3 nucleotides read TGTGCCAGCAGGTTGGCATGGCTGGAAGTCAATGAGCAGTTCTTC.

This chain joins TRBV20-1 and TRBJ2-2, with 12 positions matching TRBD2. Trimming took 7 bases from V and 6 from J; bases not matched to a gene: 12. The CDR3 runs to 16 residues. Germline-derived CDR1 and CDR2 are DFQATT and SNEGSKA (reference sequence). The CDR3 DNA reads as TGCAGTGTTCTACCACTAGCGGGGGGCCCCCCCGGGGAGCTGTTTTTT. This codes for CSVLPLAGGPPGELFF.

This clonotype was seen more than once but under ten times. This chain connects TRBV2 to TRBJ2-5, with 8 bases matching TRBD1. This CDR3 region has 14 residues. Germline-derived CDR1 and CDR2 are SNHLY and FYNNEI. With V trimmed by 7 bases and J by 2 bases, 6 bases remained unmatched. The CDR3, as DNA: TGTGCCAGCACGGACAGGGCCATGCAAGAGACCCAGTACTTC. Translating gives CASTDRAMQETQYF.

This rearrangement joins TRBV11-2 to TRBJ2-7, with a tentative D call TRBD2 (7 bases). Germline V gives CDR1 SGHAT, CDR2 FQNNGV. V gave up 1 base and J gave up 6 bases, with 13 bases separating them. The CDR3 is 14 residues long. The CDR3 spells CASSLGGGKAEQYF. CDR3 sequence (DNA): TGTGCCAGCAGCTTAGGCGGGGGCAAGGCCGAGCAGTACTTC.

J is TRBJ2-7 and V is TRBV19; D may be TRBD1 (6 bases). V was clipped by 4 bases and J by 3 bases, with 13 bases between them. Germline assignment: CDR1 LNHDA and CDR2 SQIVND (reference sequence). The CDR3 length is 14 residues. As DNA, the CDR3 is TGTGCCAGTAGTAAAGGAGACAGGAGCTACGAGCAGTACTTC. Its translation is CASSKGDRSYEQYF.